Shown below are 29 T cell receptor beta chains from a single sample sequenced in a study of CD8+ T cells in alopecia areata (dated 2018 in TCRdb). Library preparation was by the immunoSEQ multiplex PCR assay. For TCR sequencing, RNA was extracted from every sample and reverse transcribed into cDNA to serve as template. This immuneACCESS table, as held by TCRdb, lists in-frame sequences with V and J called but not all clones. Of the missing ones, under half trace to an unresolved V gene in checked studies; the others have no known cause. Within this sample are fewer than 200,000 clones, with roughly 70% of them counted one time only. The ten top clones hold roughly 10% of the sample. What this sample's time point label stands for: baseline before oral tofacitinib. The sample here was CD8+ T cells sorted from blood, taken at week 0. Every receptor here comes from a human donor with alopecia areata.

Regarding this clone: The sample holds other DNA sequences that translate to the same CDR3. The chain carries TRBV7-9 and TRBJ2-3; D gene ambiguous. Germline-derived CDR1 and CDR2 are SEHNR and FQNEAQ (reference sequence). CDR3 length: 14 amino acids. V lost 1 base and J lost 1, with 6 bases in between. CDR3 sequence reads: CASSLVRGTDTQYF. The CDR3 DNA reads as TGTGCCAGCAGCTTAGTGCGAGGCACAGATACGCAGTATTTT.

The chain couples TRBV2 to TRBJ1-1, with D perhaps TRBD1 (5 bases). CDR3 length: 16 residues. V was clipped by 5 bases and J by 1 base, with 17 bases between them. The germline V gene has CDR1 SNHLY and CDR2 FYNNEI. DNA for the CDR3: TGTGCCAGCAGTTTCCTTGCCATGGGGACGAACACTGAAGCTTTCTTT. Protein sequence: CASSFLAMGTNTEAFF.

This chain uses TRBV13 with TRBJ2-5; possibly TRBD2 for D (5 bases). The CDR3 consists of 14 residues. V lost 4 bases to trimming and J lost 4 bases, with 13 bases between them. Germline V CDR1 and CDR2: PRHDT, FYEKMQ (reference sequence). CDR3 residues: CASSWITGRETQYF. The CDR3 coding sequence is TGTGCCAGCAGCTGGATTACGGGGAGAGAGACCCAGTACTTC.

This clone was observed a few times. This rearrangement joins TRBV25-1 to TRBJ2-1; TRBD1 matches at 9 bases. From germline, CDR1 is MGHDK and CDR2 SYGVNS. V was pared by 1 base and J by 9 bases, with 7 bases of the junction left unmatched. This CDR3 has 15 residues. Written as DNA, the CDR3 is TGTGCCAGCAGTGAATCGAACAGGGGGCCTGGTGAGCAGTTCTTC. This sequence encodes CASSESNRGPGEQFF. Drawing the rest from reference TRBV25-1 and TRBJ2-1, the complete variable domain is EADIYQTPRYLVIGTGKKITLECSQTMGHDKMYWYQQDPGMELHLIHYSYGVNSTEKGDLSSESTVSRIRTEHFPLTLESARPSHTSQYLCASSESNRGPGEQFFGPGTRLTVL.

J is TRBJ2-3 and V is TRBV23-1; TRBD2 is a possible D gene (5 bases). TRBV23-1 is an ORF, and what it does is uncertain. This CDR3 has 16 residues. The ends were cut back, 1 base at V and 5 bases at J, with 16 bases in the middle. Here the CDR3 DNA reads TGCGCCAGCAGTCAATGGAGCGGCTTGGGGAGAGATACGCAGTATTTT. It is translated as CASSQWSGLGRDTQYF.

The rearrangement links TRBV2 to TRBJ2-5; TRBD2 matches at 9 bases. The CDR3 runs to 17 residues. V was clipped by 3 bases and J by 2 bases; unmatched bases: 10. The germline V gene encodes CDR1 SNHLY and CDR2 FYNNEI. For the CDR3, the DNA is TGTGCCAGCAGTGATTCGGCTAGCGGGGACGCTCAAGAGACCCAGTACTTC. Amino acids: CASSDSASGDAQETQYF.

This chain connects TRBV7-8 to TRBJ2-5; 8 bases are shared with TRBD2. The V gene's germline CDR1 is SGHVS and CDR2 FQNEAQ. J was trimmed by 5 bases and V by 0 bases; bases with no gene match: 2. The CDR3 is made up of 14 amino acids. The CDR3 loop reads CASSLASSGETQYF. The CDR3 DNA sequence: TGTGCCAGCAGCTTAGCGTCTAGCGGGGAGACCCAGTACTTC.

This rearrangement joins TRBV7-9 to TRBJ1-1; 11 bases line up with TRBD1. CDR3 length: 15 residues. J was trimmed by 4 bases and V by 4 bases; bases with no gene match: 5. CDR1 and CDR2 from the germline V gene are SEHNR and FQNEAQ (reference sequence). The CDR3 loop reads CASSYPGQGGTEAFF. In DNA form, the CDR3 reads TGTGCCAGCAGCTACCCGGGACAGGGGGGCACTGAAGCTTTCTTT.

There are a few counts of this clone. J is TRBJ2-7 and V is TRBV19; 8 bases agree with TRBD2. With 3 bases clipped from V and 4 bases from J, the junction kept 8 bases outside the gene matches. CDR1 and CDR2 from the germline V gene are LNHDA and SQIVND (reference sequence). This CDR3 has 15 residues. CDR3 coding DNA: TGTGCCAGTAGTATGGTGTTAGCGGGGAGGTACGAGCAGTACTTC. It encodes CASSMVLAGRYEQYF.

This clone was seen only a few times. The rearrangement uses TRBV9 and TRBJ2-3; 8 nucleotides align to TRBD2. The CDR3 has 16 residues. With V trimmed by 2 bases and J by 4 bases, 9 bases remained unmatched. CDR1 is SGDLS and CDR2 is YYNGEE in the germline V gene. DNA of the CDR3: TGTGCCAGCAGCGTCGGGAACGGGGGGGCTTCAGATACGCAGTATTTT. This sequence encodes CASSVGNGGASDTQYF.

The CDR3 loop reads CASRQGVRETQYF. The CDR3 coding sequence is TGTGCCAGCAGACAGGGGGTACGAGAGACCCAGTACTTC. The chain uses TRBV7-9 and TRBJ2-5; 8 nucleotides align to TRBD1. From germline, CDR1 is SEHNR and CDR2 FQNEAQ (reference sequence). V was clipped by 6 bases and J by 4 bases; unmatched bases: 4. This CDR3 contains 13 residues.

The V gene is TRBV23-1, the J gene TRBJ2-5, with TRBD1 identical over 7 bases. TRBV23-1 is filed as an ORF, its function uncertain. Trimming removed 6 bases from V and 5 bases from J; junction bases left unmatched: 21. The CDR3 sequence is 18 residues long. Here the CDR3 DNA reads TGCGCCAGCAGATTCGACCGGGACAGTGATCGGGGTCGTGAGACCCAGTACTTC. This encodes CASRFDRDSDRGRETQYF.

J is TRBJ1-1 and V is TRBV6-5, with D possibly TRBD1 on 5 matching bases. V was trimmed by 8 bases and J by 1 base, leaving 11 bases between them. The CDR3 runs to 13 residues. Germline V gene data show CDR1 as MNHEY and CDR2 as SVGAGI. CDR3 coding DNA: TGTGCCAGCGAGGACAATGGGAACACTGAAGCTTTCTTT. Translating it yields CASEDNGNTEAFF.

The sample holds a few counts of this clone. The rearrangement joins TRBV4-1 to TRBJ2-5, with 10 bases identical to TRBD1. This CDR3 has 19 amino acids. Trimming at V came to 0 bases and at J to 5 bases, leaving 15 bases not matched to a gene. Per germline, CDR1 MGHRA and CDR2 YSYEKL. CDR3 protein: CASSQDFGQGGFLGETQYF. CDR3 nucleotide sequence: TGCGCCAGCAGCCAAGATTTTGGACAGGGGGGATTTTTGGGGGAGACCCAGTACTTC.

On this clone: The missing conserved phenylalanine or tryptophan at the end of this CDR3 makes a read error likely. No DNA is shown, since the ends of the CDR3 on it are uncertain; the CDR3 is the one TCRdb lists. This CDR3 reads CASSTGTPEC. The chain is built from TRBV5-1 and TRBJ2-7; the DNA was not used to check the table's D call, TRBD1. CDR1 and CDR2 from the germline V gene are SGHRS and YFSETQ. The CDR3 is 10 residues long, ends included.

The J gene is TRBJ1-1, the V gene TRBV19; D is uncertain. CDR1 and CDR2 (germline): LNHDA, SQIVND (reference sequence). The CDR3 totals 15 residues. Trimming pared 4 bases from V and 2 bases from J, leaving 14 bases between. In DNA, the CDR3 is TGTGCCAGTAGTACCTACAGCTACCTAAACACTGAAGCTTTCTTT. This sequence encodes CASSTYSYLNTEAFF.

This chain connects TRBV19 to TRBJ2-2; a possible D gene is TRBD1 (7 bases). CDR3 length equals 16 residues. V was clipped by 4 bases and J by 0 bases, with 12 bases between them. Germline V gene data show CDR1 as LNHDA and CDR2 as SQIVND (reference sequence). CDR3 in amino acids: CASSTGGTANTGELFF. The DNA for the CDR3 is TGTGCCAGTAGTACCGGAGGGACAGCGAACACCGGGGAGCTGTTTTTT.

The chain couples TRBV29-1 to TRBJ1-2; 7 nucleotides line up with TRBD1. CDR3 length equals 16 residues. V trimming: 3 bases; J trimming: 7 bases; junction bases outside the gene matches: 17. CDR1 is SQVTM, CDR2 ANQGSEA, per germline. CDR3 in DNA: TGCAGCGTTGATGGTGGATTAACAGGGGCGATAAGTGGCTACACCTTC. This codes for CSVDGGLTGAISGYTF.

The rearrangement joins TRBV30 to TRBJ1-3; 7 nucleotides match TRBD1. This CDR3 is built from 14 residues. Germline values: CDR1 GTSNPN, CDR2 SVGIG (reference sequence). V lost 5 bases to trimming and J lost 1 base; unmatched junction nucleotides: 5. CDR3 loop: CAWSRGQSGNTIYF. The CDR3 DNA is TGTGCCTGGTCTAGGGGACAGTCTGGAAACACCATATATTTT.

This sequence joins TRBV27 and TRBJ2-3; 9 positions agree with TRBD2. Unmatched junction bases numbered 4, after V lost 5 bases and J lost 1 base. Per the germline V gene, CDR1 is MNHEY and CDR2 is SMNVEV (reference sequence). This CDR3 has 15 residues. CDR3 sequence reads: CASSPRTSGTDTQYF. The DNA of the CDR3 is TGTGCCAGCAGTCCGAGGACTAGCGGCACAGATACGCAGTATTTT.

In this sample, this clone turned up once. The chain joins TRBV30 to TRBJ2-5; possibly TRBD1 for D (6 bases). The J call may be wrong; the DNA end is better matched by TRBJ2-7. Germline V gene data show CDR1 as GTSNPN and CDR2 as SVGIG (reference sequence). This CDR3 is built from 14 residues. This chain's CDR3 is CAWSVVRGSYEQYF. The CDR3 nucleotides read TGTGCCTGGAGTGTGGTCAGGGGTTCCTACGAGCAGTACTTC.

The genes are TRBV4-1 and TRBJ2-5; perhaps TRBD2 as D (5 bases). V was trimmed by 2 bases and J by 4 bases, leaving 20 bases between them. Looked up from germline, CDR1 is MGHRA and CDR2 is YSYEKL. The CDR3 contains 17 residues. CDR3 in DNA: TGCGCCAGCAGCCAAAACCCCCCCGGGGAAGTCAGAGAGACCCAGTACTTC. Its protein is CASSQNPPGEVRETQYF.

J is TRBJ2-1 and V is TRBV13; 9 bases map to TRBD1. CDR1 is PRHDT, CDR2 FYEKMQ, per germline (reference sequence). The CDR3 spans 18 residues. V gave up 4 bases and J gave up 6 bases; unmatched junction bases: 16. CDR3 sequence reads: CASSSGTGSPATINEQFF. The CDR3 nucleotides read TGTGCCAGCAGCTCAGGGACAGGGAGTCCGGCTACTATCAATGAGCAGTTCTTC.

The gene calls are TRBV18 and TRBJ1-6; D gene uncertain. The CDR3 covers 16 residues. Trimming removed 1 base at V and 6 bases at J, with 13 bases between. CDR1 is KGHSH and CDR2 is LQKENI in the germline V gene. CDR3 in DNA: TGTGCCAGCTCACCACGGAAAGGGTGGGGTAATTCACCCCTCCACTTT. This gives the protein CASSPRKGWGNSPLHF.

This chain joins TRBV2 and TRBJ2-3; possible D gene TRBD2, 6 bases. V lost 3 bases to trimming and J lost 3 bases, with 10 bases between them. The CDR3 spans 14 residues. Germline V gives CDR1 SNHLY, CDR2 FYNNEI. CDR3 protein: CASSDVGGTDTQYF. CDR3 coding DNA: TGTGCCAGCAGTGACGTCGGGGGAACAGATACGCAGTATTTT.

Regarding this clone: Other DNA sequences of this sample code for an identical CDR3. The chain combines TRBV13 with TRBJ1-5; D gene unclear. The V gene lost 5 bases and the J gene lost 4 bases, with 6 bases spanning the gap. This CDR3 spans 12 amino acids. Germline lookup yields CDR1 PRHDT and CDR2 FYEKMQ (reference sequence). CDR3 amino acids: CASSLGNQPQHF. CDR3 bases: TGTGCCAGCAGCCTGGGAAATCAGCCCCAGCATTTT.

The chain combines TRBV9 with TRBJ1-1; TRBD1 is a possible D gene (6 bases). Germline CDR1 and CDR2: SGDLS and YYNGEE. The CDR3 runs to 14 residues. Trimming cost V 6 bases and J 1 base, with 13 bases left between them. The CDR3 bases are TGTGCCAGCACCGAAGGGGGTCGGAACACTGAAGCTTTCTTT. Protein product: CASTEGGRNTEAFF.

This clone has only one observation. This chain links TRBV6-1 with TRBJ1-4; D unresolved. Germline values: CDR1 MNHNS, CDR2 SASEGT. CDR3 length: 13 residues. Trimming shortened V by 7 bases and J by 5 bases, and 11 bases separated the two germline ends. The CDR3 is CASIQWGNEKLFF. The DNA for the CDR3 is TGTGCCAGCATACAGTGGGGAAATGAAAAACTGTTTTTT.

Note on this clone: The identical CDR3 is also encoded by other nucleotide sequences in the sample. The chain couples TRBV29-1 to TRBJ1-1; D not certain. V dropped 4 bases and J dropped 0 bases, with 6 bases sitting between them. This CDR3 spans 12 amino acids. Per germline, CDR1 SQVTM and CDR2 ANQGSEA. CDR3 residues: CSVGRMNTEAFF. CDR3 in DNA: TGCAGCGTTGGACGGATGAACACTGAAGCTTTCTTT.